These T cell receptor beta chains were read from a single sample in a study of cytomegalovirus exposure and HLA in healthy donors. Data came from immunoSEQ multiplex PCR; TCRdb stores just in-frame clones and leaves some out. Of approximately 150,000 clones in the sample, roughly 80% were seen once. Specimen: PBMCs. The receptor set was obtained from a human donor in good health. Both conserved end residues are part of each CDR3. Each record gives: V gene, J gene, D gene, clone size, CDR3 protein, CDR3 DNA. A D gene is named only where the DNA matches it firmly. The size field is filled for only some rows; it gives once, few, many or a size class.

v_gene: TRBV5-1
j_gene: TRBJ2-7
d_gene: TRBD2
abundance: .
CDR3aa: CASSPKKTSGGPTGEQYF
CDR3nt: TGCGCCAGCAGCCCAAAGAAGACTAGCGGGGGGCCGACGGGGGAGCAGTACTTC

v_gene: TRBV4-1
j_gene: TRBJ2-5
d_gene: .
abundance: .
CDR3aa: CASSQGSGGPFQETQYF
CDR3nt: TGCGCCAGCAGCCAAGGGTCCGGGGGGCCCTTCCAAGAGACCCAGTACTTC

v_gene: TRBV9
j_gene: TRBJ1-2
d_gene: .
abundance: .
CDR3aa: CASSVVSQLGEDGYTF
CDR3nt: TGTGCCAGCAGCGTAGTAAGTCAGTTGGGGGAGGATGGCTACACCTTC

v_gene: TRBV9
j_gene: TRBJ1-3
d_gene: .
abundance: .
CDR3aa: CASSVVGGSGGNTIYF
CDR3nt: TGTGCCAGCAGCGTAGTAGGGGGATCTGGTGGAAACACCATATATTTT

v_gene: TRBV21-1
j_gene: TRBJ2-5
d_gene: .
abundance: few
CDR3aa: CASTRLQSTQETQYF
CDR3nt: TGTGCCAGCACCAGACTACAGAGTACCCAAGAGACCCAGTACTTC

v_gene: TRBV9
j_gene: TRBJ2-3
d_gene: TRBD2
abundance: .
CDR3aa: CASSLSGGEVDTQYF
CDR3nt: TGTGCCAGCAGCCTTAGCGGGGGGGAGGTCGATACGCAGTATTTT

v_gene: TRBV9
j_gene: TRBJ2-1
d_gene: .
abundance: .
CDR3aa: CASSVGRSSYNEQFF
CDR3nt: TGTGCCAGCAGCGTAGGGAGGAGCTCCTACAATGAGCAGTTCTTC

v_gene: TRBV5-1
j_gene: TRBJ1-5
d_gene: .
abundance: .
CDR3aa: CASSLDFRDQPQHF
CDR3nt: TGCGCCAGCAGCTTGGATTTTCGCGATCAGCCCCAGCATTTT

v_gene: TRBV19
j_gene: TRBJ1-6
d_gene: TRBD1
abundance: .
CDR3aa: CASRPTGGGSPLHF
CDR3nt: TGTGCCAGTAGGCCTACAGGGGGCGGCTCACCCCTCCACTTT

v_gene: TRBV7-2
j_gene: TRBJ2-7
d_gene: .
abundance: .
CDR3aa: CASRLQSSFYEQYF
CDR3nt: TGTGCCAGCAGGTTACAGTCTAGTTTCTACGAGCAGTACTTC

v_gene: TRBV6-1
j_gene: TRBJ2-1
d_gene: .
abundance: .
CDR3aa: CASSEAFSSYNEQFF
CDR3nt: TGTGCCAGCAGTGAAGCGTTCAGCTCCTACAATGAGCAGTTCTTC

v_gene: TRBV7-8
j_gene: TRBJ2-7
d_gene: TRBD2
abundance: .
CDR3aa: CASSPQTSGKTYEQYF
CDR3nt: TGTGCCAGCAGCCCGCAGACTAGCGGGAAAACCTACGAGCAGTACTTC

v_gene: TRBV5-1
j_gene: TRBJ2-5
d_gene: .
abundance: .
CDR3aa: CASSPLGAGAQETQYF
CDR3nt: TGCGCCAGCAGCCCGTTAGGTGCGGGGGCGCAAGAGACCCAGTACTTC

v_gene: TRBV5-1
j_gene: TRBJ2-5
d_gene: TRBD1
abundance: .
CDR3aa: CASSLFSPGTGETQYF
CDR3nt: TGCGCCAGCAGCTTGTTTTCTCCCGGGACAGGAGAGACCCAGTACTTC

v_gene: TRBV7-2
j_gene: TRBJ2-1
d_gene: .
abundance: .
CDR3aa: CASKNEAGAHLAEQFF
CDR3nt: TGTGCCAGCAAAAACGAGGCGGGGGCCCACCTTGCTGAGCAGTTCTTC

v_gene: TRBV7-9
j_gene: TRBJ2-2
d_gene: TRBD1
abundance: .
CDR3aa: CSSSPDPGQGHTGELFF
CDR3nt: TGTTCCAGCAGTCCTGACCCGGGACAGGGCCACACCGGGGAGCTGTTTTTT

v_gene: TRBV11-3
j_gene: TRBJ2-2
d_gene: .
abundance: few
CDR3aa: CASSLDSGATGELFF
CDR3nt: TGTGCCAGCAGCTTAGATTCAGGGGCCACCGGGGAGCTGTTTTTT

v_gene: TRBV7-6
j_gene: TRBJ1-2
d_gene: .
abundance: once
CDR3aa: CASSLGDINYGYTF
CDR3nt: TGTGCCAGCAGCTTAGGGGACATAAACTATGGCTACACCTTC

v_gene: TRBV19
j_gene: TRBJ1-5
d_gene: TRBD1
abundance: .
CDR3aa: CASMETGDSQPQHF
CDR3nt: TGTGCCAGTATGGAGACAGGGGACAGTCAGCCCCAGCATTTT

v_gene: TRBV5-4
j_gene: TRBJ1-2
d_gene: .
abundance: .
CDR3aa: CASSLDRVAQDGYTF
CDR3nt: TGTGCCAGCAGCTTGGACAGGGTTGCTCAGGATGGCTACACCTTC

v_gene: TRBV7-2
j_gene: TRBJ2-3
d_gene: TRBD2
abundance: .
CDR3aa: CASSVSGGLFTDTQYF
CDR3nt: TGTGCCAGCAGCGTCAGCGGGGGGCTATTCACAGATACGCAGTATTTT

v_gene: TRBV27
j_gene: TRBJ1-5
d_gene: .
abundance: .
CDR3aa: CASSPSRGNQPQHF
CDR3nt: TGTGCCAGCAGTCCTTCCAGGGGCAATCAGCCCCAGCATTTT

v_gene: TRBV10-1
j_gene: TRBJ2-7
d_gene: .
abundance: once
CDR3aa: CASSDRGREQYF
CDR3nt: TGCGCCAGCAGTGACAGGGGCCGGGAGCAGTACTTC

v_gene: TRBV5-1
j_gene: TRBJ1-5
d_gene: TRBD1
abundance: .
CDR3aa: CASSPDGQGAQPQHF
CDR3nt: TGCGCCAGCAGCCCGGATGGACAGGGGGCACAGCCCCAGCATTTT

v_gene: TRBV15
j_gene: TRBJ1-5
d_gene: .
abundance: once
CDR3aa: CATSPEGGGLWSQPQHF
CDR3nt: TGTGCCACCAGCCCCGAAGGGGGGGGTTTATGGAGTCAGCCCCAGCATTTT

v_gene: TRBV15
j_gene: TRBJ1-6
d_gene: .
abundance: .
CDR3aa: CATSRDIGTHNSPLHF
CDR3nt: TGTGCCACCAGCAGAGATATCGGGACACATAATTCACCCCTCCACTTT

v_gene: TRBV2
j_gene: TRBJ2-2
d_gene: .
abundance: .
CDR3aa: CAIGPGPGDTGELFF
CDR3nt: TGTGCCATAGGTCCAGGCCCGGGGGACACCGGGGAGCTGTTTTTT

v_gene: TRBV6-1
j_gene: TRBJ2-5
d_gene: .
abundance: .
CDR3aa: CASSEVRETNYQETQYF
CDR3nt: TGTGCCAGCAGTGAAGTAAGAGAGACAAACTACCAAGAGACCCAGTACTTC

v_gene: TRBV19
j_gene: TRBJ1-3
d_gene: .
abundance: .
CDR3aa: CASTPPRGAGNTIYF
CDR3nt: TGTGCCAGCACTCCCCCGAGAGGCGCGGGCAACACCATATATTTT

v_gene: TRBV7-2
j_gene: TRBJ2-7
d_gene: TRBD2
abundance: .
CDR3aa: CASSHEPGLAGFYEQYF
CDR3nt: TGTGCCAGCAGCCATGAACCGGGACTAGCGGGTTTCTACGAGCAGTACTTC

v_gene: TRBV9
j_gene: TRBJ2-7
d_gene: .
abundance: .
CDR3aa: CASSAGSLGLNF
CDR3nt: TGTGCCAGCAGCGCCGGTTCCCTAGGACTCAACTTC

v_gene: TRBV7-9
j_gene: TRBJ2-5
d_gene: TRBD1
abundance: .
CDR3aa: CASSTGTGTGTQYF
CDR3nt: TGTGCCAGCAGCACCGGGACAGGGACGGGGACCCAGTACTTC

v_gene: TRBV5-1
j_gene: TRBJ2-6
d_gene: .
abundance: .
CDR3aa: CASSLDWARVSSGANVLTF
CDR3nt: TGCGCCAGCAGCTTGGACTGGGCCAGGGTAAGCTCTGGGGCCAACGTCCTGACTTTC

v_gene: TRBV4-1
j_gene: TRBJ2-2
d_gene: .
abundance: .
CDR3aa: CASSQATGKAGELFF
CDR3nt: TGCGCCAGCAGCCAAGCTACAGGGAAGGCCGGGGAGCTGTTTTTT

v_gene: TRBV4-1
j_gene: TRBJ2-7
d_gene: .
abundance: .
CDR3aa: CASSQPRAPAGEQYF
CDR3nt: TGCGCCAGCAGCCAACCCCGGGCCCCGGCGGGGGAGCAGTACTTC

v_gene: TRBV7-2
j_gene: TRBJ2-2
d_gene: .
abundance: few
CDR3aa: CASSLAGTGELFF
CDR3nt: TGTGCCAGCAGCTTAGCCGGCACCGGGGAGCTGTTTTTT

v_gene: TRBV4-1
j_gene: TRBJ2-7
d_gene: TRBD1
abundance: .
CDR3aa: CASSQGRDRSYEQYF
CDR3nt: TGCGCCAGCAGCCAAGGCCGGGACAGGTCCTACGAGCAGTACTTC

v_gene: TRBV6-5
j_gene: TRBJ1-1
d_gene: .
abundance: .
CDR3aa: CASIRGTGTEAFF
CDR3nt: TGTGCCAGCATTCGGGGGACGGGGACTGAAGCTTTCTTT

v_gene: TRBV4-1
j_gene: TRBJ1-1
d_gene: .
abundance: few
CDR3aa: CASSALGQGGTEAFF
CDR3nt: TGCGCCAGCAGCGCGTTGGGGCAGGGCGGCACTGAAGCTTTCTTT

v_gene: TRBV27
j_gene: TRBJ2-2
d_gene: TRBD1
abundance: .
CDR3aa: CASSLTGQRTGELFF
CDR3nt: TGTGCCAGCAGTTTAACGGGACAGAGAACCGGGGAGCTGTTTTTT

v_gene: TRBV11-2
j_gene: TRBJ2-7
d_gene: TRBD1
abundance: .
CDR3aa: CASSLGGTGSYEQYF
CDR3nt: TGTGCCAGCAGCTTGGGTGGGACAGGGTCCTACGAGCAGTACTTC

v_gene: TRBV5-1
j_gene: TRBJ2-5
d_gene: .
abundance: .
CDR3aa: CASSFNGERETQYF
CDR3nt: TGCGCCAGCAGCTTCAATGGGGAGCGGGAGACCCAGTACTTC

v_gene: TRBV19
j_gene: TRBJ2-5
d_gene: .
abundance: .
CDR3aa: CASSIQGGETQYF
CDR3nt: TGTGCCAGTAGTATCCAGGGAGGAGAGACCCAGTACTTC

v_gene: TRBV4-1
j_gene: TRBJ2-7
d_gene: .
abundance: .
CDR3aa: CASSLGGEQYF
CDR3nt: TGCGCCAGCAGCCTAGGAGGCGAGCAGTACTTC

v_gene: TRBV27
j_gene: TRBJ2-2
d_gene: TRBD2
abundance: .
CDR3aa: CASCGLAGGGGELFF
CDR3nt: TGTGCCAGCTGCGGACTAGCGGGGGGCGGCGGGGAGCTGTTTTTT

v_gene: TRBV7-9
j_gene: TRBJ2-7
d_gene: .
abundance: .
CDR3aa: CASSTSTGNSEQYF
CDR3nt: TGTGCCAGCAGCACCTCGACGGGAAATTCCGAGCAGTACTTC

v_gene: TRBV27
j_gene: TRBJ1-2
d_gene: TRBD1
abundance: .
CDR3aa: CASSRTTGGVNYGYTF
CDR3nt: TGTGCCAGCAGTCGAACGACAGGGGGCGTAAACTATGGCTACACCTTC

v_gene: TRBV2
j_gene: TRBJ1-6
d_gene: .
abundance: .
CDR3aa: CASSEASGRGYNSPLHF
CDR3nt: TGTGCCAGCAGTGAAGCTTCCGGACGGGGGTATAATTCACCCCTCCACTTT

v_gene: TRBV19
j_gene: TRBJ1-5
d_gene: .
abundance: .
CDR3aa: CASKQESNQPQHF
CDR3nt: TGTGCCAGTAAACAGGAGAGCAATCAGCCCCAGCATTTT